These 13 T cell receptor beta chains came from one sample sequenced in a study of cytomegalovirus exposure and HLA in healthy donors (dated by TCRdb to about 2017). The method behind the library was the immunoSEQ multiplex PCR assay. A mixture of 60 forward primers for TCR Vbeta segments and 13 reverse primers for TCR Jbeta segments was used in the multiplex PCR. The clones in this table, taken by TCRdb from immuneACCESS, are in-frame only. Not every clone is retained; where verified, under half of the shortfall comes from an unresolved V gene, and the cause of the rest is unknown. Here the sample has around 150,000 clones; roughly 80% occur a single time. Of the sample, approximately 5.7% is held by the ten largest clones. The specimen sequenced was PBMCs. The source of these receptors is a man aged 30 to 39 in good health and CMV-seropositive.

The chain has TRBV27 and TRBJ2-3; TRBD1 agrees at 7 bases. Germline V gives CDR1 MNHEY, CDR2 SMNVEV (reference sequence). The CDR3 is 14 residues long. The J segment lost 6 bases and the V segment lost 6 bases, leaving 9 bases of the junction unmatched. As DNA, the CDR3 is TGTGCCAGCAGCTGGGGGACAGTATGGGATACGCAGTATTTT. This sequence encodes CASSWGTVWDTQYF.

The rearrangement links TRBV5-1 to TRBJ1-4; D gene unclear. The CDR3 runs 15 residues. The germline V gene encodes CDR1 SGHRS and CDR2 YFSETQ. The V end lost 4 bases, the J end lost 7 bases, and 17 bases lay between the germline ends. The CDR3 protein is CASSNDPGVGEKLFF. DNA for the CDR3: TGCGCCAGCAGCAACGATCCGGGAGTAGGTGAAAAACTGTTTTTT. Full variable domain (outside the CDR3, taken from reference TRBV5-1 and TRBJ1-4): KAGVTQTPRYLIKTRGQQVTLSCSPISGHRSVSWYQQTPGQGLQFLFEYFSETQRNKGNFPGRFSGRQFSNSRSEMNVSTLELGDSALYLCASSNDPGVGEKLFFGSGTQLSVL.

This clone was detected only once. J is TRBJ1-3 and V is TRBV5-4; 7 bases line up with TRBD1. The CDR3 totals 14 residues. The V and J ends lost 4 bases and 2 bases, in that order; junction bases with no gene match: 3. Germline values: CDR1 SGHNT, CDR2 YYREEE (reference sequence). CDR3 nucleotides: TGTGCCAGCAGCCAGAGGGGGCCTGGAAACACCATATATTTT. Its protein is CASSQRGPGNTIYF.

The chain links TRBV5-4 to TRBJ2-7; D may be TRBD1 (5 bases). The germline V gene encodes CDR1 SGHNT and CDR2 YYREEE (reference sequence). Trimming shortened V by 5 bases and J by 3 bases, and 15 bases separated the two germline ends. This CDR3 has 14 residues. The CDR3 is CASRPSLDSYEQYF. Written as DNA, the CDR3 is TGTGCCAGCAGGCCCTCCCTAGACAGCTACGAGCAGTACTTC.

With respect to this clone: An end of the junction differs from the germline gene, which may be a read error. The chain couples TRBV7-9 to TRBJ2-7; D ambiguous. Germline V gene sequence: CDR1 SEHNR, CDR2 FQNEAQ (reference sequence). This CDR3 spans 11 amino acids. CDR3 nucleotide sequence: TGTTCCAGCAGCTTCTACTACGAGCAGTACTTC. Translation: CSSSFYYEQYF.

The chain recombines TRBV27 with TRBJ1-2; D gene uncertain. With 2 bases removed from V and 1 base from J, the gap between germline ends came to 11 bases. Looked up from germline, CDR1 is MNHEY and CDR2 is SMNVEV (reference sequence). This CDR3 region has 15 residues. CDR3 region: CASSLGVDFNYGYTF. The CDR3 nucleotides are TGTGCCAGCAGTTTAGGAGTGGACTTTAACTATGGCTACACCTTC.

The chain links TRBV11-2 to TRBJ2-7; 11 nucleotides line up with TRBD1. The CDR3 extends over 16 amino acids. J gave up 2 bases and V 0 bases, and 3 bases lay outside the gene matches. Germline values: CDR1 SGHAT, CDR2 FQNNGV. The CDR3 coding sequence is TGTGCCAGCAGCTTAGATCCGGGACAGGGGGCCTACGAGCAGTACTTC. Translation: CASSLDPGQGAYEQYF. Using reference TRBV11-2 and TRBJ2-7 for the parts outside the CDR3, the full variable domain is EAGVAQSPRYKIIEKRQSVAFWCNPISGHATLYWYQQILGQGPKLLIQFQNNGVVDDSQLPKDRFSAERLKGVDSTLKIQPAKLEDSAVYLCASSLDPGQGAYEQYFGPGTRLTVT.

Only a few counts were recorded for this clone. The rearrangement uses TRBV6-6 and TRBJ1-5; no reliable D call. Germline V lookup: CDR1 MNHNY, CDR2 SVGAGI (reference sequence). The CDR3 covers 15 residues. The V end lost 5 bases, the J end lost 5 bases, and 16 bases lay between the germline ends. The CDR3 spells CASSPPAGRDQPQHF. In nucleotides, the CDR3 is TGTGCCAGCAGTCCACCGGCCGGGCGGGATCAGCCCCAGCATTTT.

The chain employs TRBV18 and TRBJ2-7; 9 bases agree with TRBD1. The CDR3 extends over 18 amino acids. Trimming cost V 6 bases and J 2 bases; bases outside gene matches: 17. Germline V gives CDR1 KGHSH, CDR2 LQKENI. The CDR3 protein is CASSTSGLGTGIPYEQYF. The CDR3, as DNA: TGTGCCAGCTCGACGAGCGGTTTAGGGACAGGGATTCCCTACGAGCAGTACTTC.

This chain uses TRBV2 with TRBJ2-1, with D perhaps matching TRBD2 (5 bases). Germline CDR1 and CDR2: SNHLY and FYNNEI. Trimming took off 1 base at V and 7 bases at J, with 14 bases between the two ends. The CDR3 covers 15 residues. CDR3 sequence: CASSEESLSGNEQFF. In nucleotides, the CDR3 is TGTGCCAGCAGTGAAGAGTCCCTTTCGGGAAATGAGCAGTTCTTC.

This clone appeared once. The rearrangement links TRBV28 to TRBJ2-3; TRBD2 matches 7 bases. CDR3 length equals 16 residues. Germline-derived CDR1 and CDR2 are MDHEN and SYDVKM. Trimming cost V 5 bases and J 9 bases; bases outside gene matches: 17. In nucleotides, the CDR3 is TGTGCCAGCAGTAGAGGAGGAGCGGGGATCCGTGGGACGCAGTATTTT. This translates into CASSRGGAGIRGTQYF.

This chain links TRBV28 with TRBJ1-5; 12 bases align to TRBD1. The germline CDR1 and CDR2 sequences are MDHEN and SYDVKM. J was trimmed by 0 bases and V by 1 base; bases with no gene match: 10. CDR3 length: 20 amino acids. The CDR3 loop is CASSLLGTGGADFSNQPQHF. The CDR3 coding sequence is TGTGCCAGCAGTTTATTAGGGACAGGGGGCGCGGACTTTAGCAATCAGCCCCAGCATTTT.

The J gene is TRBJ1-4, the V gene TRBV9, with 7 bases identical to TRBD1. CDR1 SGDLS and CDR2 YYNGEE come from the germline V gene. The ends lost 4 bases at V and 4 bases at J; junction bases unmatched: 7. The CDR3 consists of 15 residues. The DNA of the CDR3 is TGTGCCAGCAGCCCGTCCGACAGGGTTAATGAAAAACTGTTTTTT. This gives the protein CASSPSDRVNEKLFF.